Shown below are 2 T cell receptor beta chains from a single sample sequenced in a study of OX40 agonist ivuxolimab in advanced cancers. The protocol was immunoSEQ multiplex PCR, while the TCRdb copy is restricted to in-frame clones and leaves out a portion. The sample contains some 80,000 clones, over 75% of which appear only once. The sequencing used CD4+ or CD8+ T cells sorted from blood, collected in a trial of the OX40 agonist ivuxolimab. Receptors were obtained from an adult with an advanced solid tumor such as melanoma, head and neck, liver or kidney cancer.

This rearrangement joins TRBV5-8 to TRBJ1-3, with 7 bases fitting TRBD1. With V trimmed by 4 bases and J by 3 bases, 7 bases remained unmatched. Germline assignment: CDR1 SGHTS and CDR2 YDEGEE. This CDR3 is 15 amino acids long. The CDR3 is CASSRTGRGGNTIYF. The DNA of the CDR3 is TGTGCCAGCAGCCGGACAGGAAGAGGTGGAAACACCATATATTTT.

V gene TRBV11-2 combines with J gene TRBJ2-4; TRBD1 or TRBD2 may be the D gene (5 bases each). V was cut by 7 bases and J by 7 bases, with 23 bases left in between. This CDR3 contains 16 residues. Per germline, CDR1 SGHAT and CDR2 FQNNGV. For the CDR3, the DNA is TGTGCCAGCATCCGAAGAGAGGGGAGCCGCGGGAACATTCAGTACTTC. It yields the protein CASIRREGSRGNIQYF.